This passage covers 7 T cell receptor beta chains from one sample sequenced in a study of technical replicates of blood from a handful of donors. TCRdb's copy holds only in-frame clones and misses some; the assay was immunoSEQ multiplex PCR. The sample consists of more than 70,000 clones, about 96% of them appearing once. The sequenced sample consisted of T cells isolated from PBMCs. The receptors derive from a human donor in good health.

The V gene is TRBV30, the J gene TRBJ1-6; 9 positions agree with TRBD1. The germline gives CDR1 GTSNPN, CDR2 SVGIG (reference sequence). This CDR3 is 16 amino acids long. The CDR3 DNA follows: TGTGCTTGTAGACCGGGACAGGGCATTTCTAATTCACCCCTCCACTTT. Amino acids: CACRPGQGISNSPLHF. The full variable domain, with the rest looked up from reference TRBV30 and TRBJ1-6, is SQTIHQWPATLVQPVGSPLSLECTVEGTSNPNLYWYRQAAGRGLQLLFYSVGIGQISSEVPQNLSASRPQDRQFILSSKKLLLSDSGFYLCACRPGQGISNSPLHFGNGTRLTVT.

The genes are TRBV5-1 and TRBJ2-7, with 8 bases fitting TRBD1. Germline-derived CDR1 and CDR2 are SGHRS and YFSETQ. V was clipped by 4 bases and J by 6 bases; unmatched bases: 9. This CDR3 spans 14 amino acids. The CDR3 spells CASSAKLTGGEQYF. In nucleotides, the CDR3 is TGCGCCAGCAGCGCGAAACTTACAGGGGGCGAGCAGTACTTC.

V gene TRBV29-1 combines with J gene TRBJ1-1; D possibly corresponds to TRBD1 (5 bases). V shed 3 bases and J shed 4 bases, with 18 bases lying between them. The CDR3 extends over 15 amino acids. Germline V gene lookup returns CDR1 SQVTM and CDR2 ANQGSEA. The CDR3 is CSVELRYRGGTEAFF. DNA for the CDR3: TGCAGCGTTGAGCTAAGGTATAGGGGAGGCACTGAAGCTTTCTTT.

V usage is TRBV4-1 and J usage is TRBJ2-3, with TRBD2 identical over 10 bases. The length of the CDR3 is 19 residues. Germline assignment: CDR1 MGHRA and CDR2 YSYEKL. V was clipped by 4 bases and J by 1 base; unmatched bases: 14. The CDR3: CASSLLLASGGRRTDTQYF. CDR3 nucleotide sequence: TGCGCCAGCAGCCTTCTATTGGCTAGCGGGGGCCGTCGCACAGATACGCAGTATTTT.

The chain has TRBV19 and TRBJ2-3; 8 bases line up with TRBD2. V shed 7 bases and J 3 bases; nucleotides not matched to a gene: 6. CDR3 length: 14 amino acids. Germline CDR1 reads LNHDA; CDR2 reads SQIVND (reference sequence). The CDR3 bases are TGTGCCAGTACCAGCGGGAGTCGGACAGATACGCAGTATTTT. Residues: CASTSGSRTDTQYF. Based on the CDR3 plus reference TRBV19 and TRBJ2-3, the full variable domain is DGGITQSPKYLFRKEGQNVTLSCEQNLNHDAMYWYRQDPGQGLRLIYYSQIVNDFQKGDIAEGYSVSREKKESFPLTVTSAQKNPTAFYLCASTSGSRTDTQYFGPGTRLTVL.

This chain joins TRBV7-9 and TRBJ2-1; 9 nucleotides match TRBD2. The CDR3 spans 16 residues. Germline assignment: CDR1 SEHNR and CDR2 FQNEAQ (reference sequence). V shed 4 bases and J 8 bases; nucleotides not matched to a gene: 12. For the CDR3, the DNA is TGTGCCAGCAGCTCGTTAGCGGGAGTGGTGTTAGATGAGCAGTTCTTC. Encoded protein: CASSSLAGVVLDEQFF. Supplemented by reference TRBV7-9 and TRBJ2-1, the full variable domain reads DTGVSQNPRHKITKRGQNVTFRCDPISEHNRLYWYRQTLGQGPEFLTYFQNEAQLEKSRLLSDRFSAERPKGSFSTLEIQRTEQGDSAMYLCASSSLAGVVLDEQFFGPGTRLTVL.

The V gene is TRBV28, the J gene TRBJ1-1, with a possible D match to TRBD1 (6 bases). Germline V gene sequence: CDR1 MDHEN, CDR2 SYDVKM. V lost 4 bases and J lost 6, with 12 bases in between. The CDR3 is 13 residues long. The CDR3 nucleotides read TGTGCCAGCAGTTCTACAGGGCGGGCTGAAGCTTTCTTT. Residues: CASSSTGRAEAFF.